This TCR beta chain was identified during a study of PD-1 blockade in mismatch repair-deficient tumors. Study-level findings and limits: Tumor-resident clones, often absent from pretreatment blood, expanded after pembrolizumab and then contracted.

Germline V gene sequence: CDR1 SGHVS, CDR2 FNYEAQ. This CDR3 has 13 residues. Trimming stripped 1 base from V and 4 bases from J, with 7 bases between. Time point given: 10-day in vitro stimulation with candidate neoantigen peptide 7. Mismatch repair deficiency was confirmed in all patients, by PCR or immunohistochemistry. Cells were stimulated 10 days with each of roughly 7 ELISpot-reactive neoantigens. The method was immunoSEQ multiplex PCR; TCRdb's version includes in-frame clones alone and lacks a portion of them. Of some 10,000 clones listed, 88% are singletons. Points on this clone: Its target is not known.

Specimen: cells cultured in vitro, collected from a patient treated with pembrolizumab. The clonotype comes from an adult with mismatch repair-deficient cancer. This chain uses TRBV7-6 with TRBJ1-1; a possible D gene is TRBD1 (5 bases). The CDR3 is CASSLGGITEAFF. The CDR3 bases are TGTGCCAGCAGCTTAGGGGGGATCACTGAAGCTTTCTTT.